This T cell receptor (beta chain) was sequenced in a study of blood T cell repertoires in COVID-19. Study summary: Sites in the United States, Italy and Spain provided acute and convalescent COVID-19 samples. T cells, B-cell-depleted T cells, or PBMCs supplied cDNA or gDNA.

This clone has a handful of counts. As originally analysed: Estimation of nucleated cell counts relied on the amplification of reference gene primers. Only in-frame clones appear in the TCRdb table, and some are missing; sequencing was by immunoSEQ multiplex PCR. V and J calls and clone size are given by that table; D and trimming were obtained from the DNA. The table includes about 300,000 clones, 70% to 90% detected once. The TCR was taken from a man in his sixties or seventies with acute or convalescent COVID-19. The sequencing input was peripheral blood.

In nucleotides, the CDR3 is TGTGCCAGCAGCCAGGGGACTAGCGGGAGTGGCAACGAGCAGTACTTC. The encoded protein is CASSQGTSGSGNEQYF. The chain has TRBV4-2 and TRBJ2-7; TRBD2 agrees at 14 bases. The CDR3 has 16 residues. Losses at the gene ends were 3 bases for V and 5 bases for J; bases not matched to a gene: 6. CDR1 and CDR2 (germline): LGHNA, YNFKEQ.